The present T cell receptor beta chain was sequenced within a study of T-cell memory formation after mild COVID-19. About the study: Largely, TCR clusters stayed within a single donor.

Germline assignment: CDR1 MNHEY and CDR2 SVGEGT. CDR3 length equals 12 residues. Trimming took off 6 bases at V and 6 bases at J, with 8 bases between the two ends. TCR alpha and TCR beta cDNA libraries carrying sample barcodes and UMIs came from 5'RACE with constant-segment primers. TCRdb fed the 5' RACE reads into MiXCR, producing one record per CDR3 protein. The sample includes roughly 240,000 distinct CDR3 sequences, about 17% of them seen just once. This clonotype was counted at least ten times. Its antigen is currently unknown. Study-level results: Memory from before infection featured some responding clones, which suggests cross-reactive memory joined.

The chain joins TRBV6-2 or TRBV6-3 to TRBJ2-2; possibly TRBD1 or TRBD2 for D (5 bases each). The receptor was isolated from a man aged 18-30 years who had mild COVID-19 (a few samples of this study predate the infection). Cell type and time point are not known. Sequencing was performed on PBMCs or a T cell subset sorted from them (not recorded which). CDR3 in DNA: TGTGCCAGCAGCCGGGACGCCGGGGAGCTGTTTTTT. Translation gives CASSRDAGELFF.